A selection of T cell receptor beta chains follows, all from one sample in a study of shared clonotypes between healthy human individuals. Clones were read by immunoSEQ multiplex PCR, and TCRdb kept only the in-frame ones, dropping some. The data hold about 2 million clones, with approximately 94% observed a single time. Sequenced sample: naive CD8+ T cells sorted from blood. These receptors were obtained from a man aged 18 to 30 in good health. Both conserved end residues are part of each CDR3. D genes are given only for firm matches. Expanded clones get a size class; other rows say once, few or many, or leave the size out.

V gene	J gene	clone size	D gene	CDR3 protein	CDR3 DNA
TRBV5-1	TRBJ1-1	once	-	CAGTIRTAENTEAFF	TGCGCCGGAACGATTAGGACCGCGGAGAACACTGAAGCTTTCTTT
TRBV5-6	TRBJ2-1	-	TRBD1	CASSLGQINEQFF	TGTGCCAGCAGCCTGGGACAGATCAATGAGCAGTTCTTC
TRBV2	TRBJ1-4	-	-	CASKGATNEKLFF	TGTGCCAGCAAGGGTGCAACTAATGAAAAACTGTTTTTT
TRBV7-9	TRBJ2-7	once	TRBD1	CASSSPATGGGYEQYF	TGTGCCAGCAGCTCACCCGCCACAGGGGGCGGATACGAGCAGTACTTC
TRBV4-1	TRBJ1-1	-	-	CASSSPGGPEAFF	TGCGCCAGCAGCTCCCCGGGGGGCCCTGAAGCTTTCTTT
TRBV7-9	TRBJ1-5	-	-	CASSFPEQPQHF	TGTGCCAGCAGCTTCCCAGAGCAGCCCCAGCATTTT
TRBV14	TRBJ2-1	-	TRBD2	CASSQPSGIYNEQFF	TGTGCCAGCAGCCAACCTAGCGGGATTTACAATGAGCAGTTCTTC
TRBV7-8	TRBJ2-5	-	TRBD1	CASSLVSGQGAETQYF	TGTGCCAGCAGCTTAGTCTCGGGACAGGGGGCAGAGACCCAGTACTTC
TRBV5-4	TRBJ2-7	-	-	CASSLVGGYEQYF	TGTGCCAGCAGCTTGGTCGGCGGGTACGAGCAGTACTTC
TRBV27	TRBJ2-1	-	-	CASSLESGLHVYNEQFF	TGTGCCAGCAGTTTAGAATCTGGGCTACACGTGTACAATGAGCAGTTCTTC
TRBV7-8	TRBJ2-7	-	TRBD2	CASSSGLAGVPYEQYF	TGTGCCAGCAGCTCGGGACTAGCGGGAGTGCCCTACGAGCAGTACTTC
TRBV10-3	TRBJ2-1	-	TRBD2	CAISERPPGTSGNHEQFF	TGTGCCATCAGTGAACGGCCCCCGGGGACTAGCGGGAATCATGAGCAGTTCTTC
TRBV4-1	TRBJ2-3	-	-	CASSQEETALGGWKADTQYF	TGCGCCAGCAGCCAAGAGGAAACAGCTCTAGGAGGATGGAAGGCAGATACGCAGTATTTT
TRBV19	TRBJ2-7	-	-	CASSSGAYEQYF	TGTGCCAGTAGTTCGGGAGCCTACGAGCAGTACTTC
TRBV7-2	TRBJ1-1	-	-	CASSLGSEGTNTEAFF	TGTGCCAGCAGCTTAGGCTCTGAAGGGACGAACACTGAAGCTTTCTTT
TRBV19	TRBJ1-5	-	-	CASSGPPEEPQHF	TGTGCCAGTAGTGGCCCCCCAGAAGAGCCCCAGCATTTT
TRBV9	TRBJ2-3	-	TRBD2	CASSLTSGGTDTQYF	TGTGCCAGCAGCTTGACTAGCGGGGGTACAGATACGCAGTATTTT
TRBV19	TRBJ2-2	once	-	CASSLGNYGELFF	TGTGCCAGTAGCCTCGGCAACTACGGGGAGCTGTTTTTT
TRBV2	TRBJ1-5	-	-	CASSDVTGANQPQHF	TGTGCCAGCAGTGATGTGACCGGGGCTAATCAGCCCCAGCATTTT
TRBV13	TRBJ2-2	-	TRBD2	CASTSWGGRYTGELFF	TGTGCCAGCACCTCTTGGGGGGGTCGGTACACCGGGGAGCTGTTTTTT
TRBV10-2	TRBJ2-7	-	-	CASSEGDSDSYEQYF	TGCGCCAGCAGTGAAGGCGACAGTGACTCCTACGAGCAGTACTTC
TRBV4-3	TRBJ1-1	-	-	CASSQRENTEAFF	TGCGCCAGCAGCCAACGGGAGAACACTGAAGCTTTCTTT
TRBV4-1	TRBJ2-1	-	-	CASSQGRGDNEQFF	TGCGCCAGCAGCCAAGGCAGGGGGGACAATGAGCAGTTCTTC
TRBV11-3	TRBJ1-6	-	-	CASSVLAGSPLHF	TGTGCCAGCAGCGTCCTCGCCGGCTCACCCCTCCACTTT
TRBV4-2	TRBJ1-1	-	-	CASSQDSGTEAFF	TGTGCCAGCAGCCAAGATTCGGGGACTGAAGCTTTCTTT
TRBV30	TRBJ1-3	-	TRBD1	CAWSLGTVSGNTIYF	TGTGCCTGGAGTCTAGGGACAGTCTCTGGAAACACCATATATTTT
TRBV1	TRBJ2-3	-	-	CTSSQVADTDTQYF	TGCACCAGCAGCCAAGTAGCGGACACAGATACGCAGTATTTT
TRBV10-1	TRBJ2-3	-	-	CASSDDLDPETDTQYF	TGCGCCAGCAGTGATGATCTGGACCCCGAAACAGATACGCAGTATTTT
TRBV4-3	TRBJ2-3	-	-	CASSQSPGDTQYF	TGCGCCAGCAGCCAATCCCCTGGAGATACGCAGTATTTT
TRBV7-2	TRBJ1-5	-	-	CASSFGGNQPQHF	TGTGCCAGCAGCTTTGGGGGGAATCAGCCCCAGCATTTT
TRBV2	TRBJ2-1	-	-	CASMGRAEQFF	TGTGCCAGCATGGGAAGGGCTGAGCAGTTCTTC
TRBV29-1	TRBJ2-7	-	TRBD1	CSVDSGTGQGVQYF	TGCAGCGTTGATTCCGGGACAGGGCAGGGAGTGCAGTACTTC
TRBV4-3	TRBJ2-7	-	TRBD2	CASSQGGLADYEQYF	TGCGCCAGCAGCCAAGGCGGACTAGCGGACTACGAACAGTACTTC
TRBV5-6	TRBJ2-2	-	TRBD1	CASSWGTGTYGELFF	TGTGCCAGCAGCTGGGGGACAGGGACGTACGGGGAGCTGTTTTTT
TRBV4-1	TRBJ1-2	once	TRBD1	CASSQAFGTDYGYTF	TGCGCCAGCAGCCAAGCTTTCGGGACAGACTATGGCTACACCTTC
TRBV9	TRBJ2-7	-	-	CASSVTPSYEQYF	TGTGCCAGCAGCGTGACACCTTCCTACGAGCAGTACTTC
TRBV7-3	TRBJ2-5	-	-	CASSLIGPSGETQYF	TGTGCCAGCAGCTTAATTGGGCCAAGCGGGGAGACCCAGTACTTC
TRBV7-9	TRBJ2-2	-	-	CASSRPHSPGELFF	TGTGCCAGCAGCCGACCCCATTCCCCCGGGGAGCTGTTTTTT
TRBV29-1	TRBJ2-4	-	-	CSEKADFDIQYF	TGCAGCGAAAAAGCGGATTTTGACATTCAGTACTTC